This T cell receptor beta chain originates from a study of blood T cell repertoires in COVID-19. Germline V gene lookup returns CDR1 LNHDA and CDR2 SQIVND (reference sequence). The CDR3 sequence is 14 residues long. V lost 3 bases and J lost 5; bases outside the gene matches: 6. Per the original methods: For nucleated cells, counts were estimated from reference gene primer amplification. The table came from immunoSEQ multiplex PCR; TCRdb's copy has only in-frame clones and leaves some out. The D gene and trimming were derived from the DNA, and the V and J assignments and clone size from that table. The top ten hold roughly a sixth of the sample, which has about 59,000 clones, about 70% seen once.

The chain is built from TRBV19 and TRBJ2-7, with TRBD2 matching 8 bases. The sample was peripheral blood. The receptor was isolated from a woman between 45 and 60 years old with active or convalescent COVID-19. The CDR3 protein is CASSIGDGRDEQYF. CDR3 bases: TGTGCCAGTAGTATTGGGGACGGGAGGGACGAGCAGTACTTC.